This T cell receptor (beta chain) originates from a study of vaccination and CD4 T cells after COVID-19. Whole-study context: Median draw time for post-COVID samples was roughly 100 days post-diagnosis (range 35 to 161).

About this clonotype: Its antigen is unknown.

The CDR3 contains 15 residues. The germline V gene has CDR1 SGHRS and CDR2 YFSETQ. Trimming left V 0 bases short and J 0 bases short, with 10 bases between. Scientists ran DNA taken from cultured CD4+ T cells through the Oncomine TCR Beta short-read assay for sequencing. TCRdb independently ran MiXCR on the PCR reads; one entry per CDR3 protein. The profile shows under 20,000 distinct CDR3 sequences, about half of them singletons. Treatment noted: approximately nine-day PBMC culture with coronavirus spike peptide pools or control peptides (ViraFEST assay). Peptide pools at 10 ug/ml and IL-2 at around 10 IU/ml were added to cultures of 2 million or so PBMCs per well. Study-wide results and caveats: Post-vaccination, and not before, a median 86.3% of reactive clones appeared in convalescent patients.

The sequencing used CD4+ T cells from blood, cultured in vitro, collected after SARS-CoV-2 vaccination. The chain uses TRBV5-1 and TRBJ2-7; D may correspond to TRBD1 or TRBD2 (5 bases each). The TCR originated in a human donor who had recovered from COVID-19. This CDR3 is CASSLEGRISYEQYF. CDR3 DNA sequence: TGCGCCAGCAGCTTGGAGGGACGGATCTCCTACGAGCAGTACTTC.